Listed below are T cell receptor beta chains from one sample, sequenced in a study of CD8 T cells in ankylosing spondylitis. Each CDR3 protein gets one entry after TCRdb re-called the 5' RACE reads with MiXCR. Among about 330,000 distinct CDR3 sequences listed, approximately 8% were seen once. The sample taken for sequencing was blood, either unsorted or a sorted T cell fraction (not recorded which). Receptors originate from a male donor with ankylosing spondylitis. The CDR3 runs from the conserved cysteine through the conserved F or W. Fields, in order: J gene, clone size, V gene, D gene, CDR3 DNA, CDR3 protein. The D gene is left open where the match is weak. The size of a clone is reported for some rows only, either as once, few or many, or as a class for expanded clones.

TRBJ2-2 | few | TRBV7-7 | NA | TGTGCCAGCAGACTAGGGAACACCGGGGAGCTGTTTTTT | CASRLGNTGELFF
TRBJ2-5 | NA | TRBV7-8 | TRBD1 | TGTGCCAGCAGCTTAACCCGGACAGGGAGGCAAGAGACCCAGTACTTC | CASSLTRTGRQETQYF
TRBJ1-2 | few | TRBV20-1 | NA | TGCAGTGCTCCCCCCGGGACGGCCGACTATGGCTACACCTTC | CSAPPGTADYGYTF
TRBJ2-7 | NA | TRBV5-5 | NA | TGTGCCAGCAGCGTGGGTCCAGGGGGGGCTTACGAGCAGTACTTC | CASSVGPGGAYEQYF
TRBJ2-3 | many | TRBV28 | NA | TGTGCCAGCAGTTGGGGGGCAGATACGCAGTATTTT | CASSWGADTQYF
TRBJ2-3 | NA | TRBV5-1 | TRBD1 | TGCGCCAGCAGCTTGGCTACAGGGGAGGATACGCAGTATTTT | CASSLATGEDTQYF
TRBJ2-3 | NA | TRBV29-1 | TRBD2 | TGCAGCGCAGGGAGGGACACAGATACGCAGTATTTT | CSAGRDTDTQYF
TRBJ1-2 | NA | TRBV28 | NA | TGTGCCAGCAGTGAGGGAGCAAACTATGGCTACACCTTC | CASSEGANYGYTF
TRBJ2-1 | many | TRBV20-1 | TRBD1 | TGCAGTGCTACCGACCGGGACAGGGTAGGGAATGAGCAGTTCTTC | CSATDRDRVGNEQFF
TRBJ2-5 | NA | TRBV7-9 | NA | TGTGCCAGCAGCCCCGGGGACCCGGAGACCCAGTACTTC | CASSPGDPETQYF
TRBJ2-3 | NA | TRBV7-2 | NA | TGTGCCAGCAGCCCGGGTGTGGATACGCAGTATTTT | CASSPGVDTQYF
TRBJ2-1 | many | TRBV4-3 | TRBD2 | TGCGCCAGCAGCCAAGGCCGGCTGACTAGCGGGAGGAATGAGCAGTTCTTC | CASSQGRLTSGRNEQFF
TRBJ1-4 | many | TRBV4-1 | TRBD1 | TGCGCCAGCAGCCTCGACAGGGGCGGTGATGAAAAACTGTTTTTT | CASSLDRGGDEKLFF
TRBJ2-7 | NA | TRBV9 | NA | TGTGCCAGCAGCGTAGATGCAGGGTCAGCCTACGAGCAGTACTTC | CASSVDAGSAYEQYF
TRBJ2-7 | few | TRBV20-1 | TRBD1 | TGCAGTGCTAGGATGACAGGGATCTCCTACGAGCAGTACTTC | CSARMTGISYEQYF
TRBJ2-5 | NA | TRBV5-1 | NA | TGCGCCAGCAGCTTGGGTCGAAATCGGGAGACCCAGTACTTC | CASSLGRNRETQYF
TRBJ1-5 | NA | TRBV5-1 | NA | TGCGCCAGCAGCTTGGAGGGAGGAAGCCAGCCCCAGCATTTT | CASSLEGGSQPQHF
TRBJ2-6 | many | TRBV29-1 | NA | TGCAGCGTTCAACGGGACACCGACTCTGGGGCCAACGTCCTGACTTTC | CSVQRDTDSGANVLTF
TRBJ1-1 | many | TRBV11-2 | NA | TGTGCCAGCAGCTTAGAATTGAGCACTGAAGCTTTCTTT | CASSLELSTEAFF
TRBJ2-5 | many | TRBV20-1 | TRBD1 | TGCAGTGCTAGGACAGGGGGTGGAGAGACCCAGTACTTC | CSARTGGGETQYF
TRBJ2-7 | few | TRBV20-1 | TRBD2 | TGCAGTGCTAGAGACTCGGGACTAGCGAGCCCTGTCTACGAGCAGTACTTC | CSARDSGLASPVYEQYF
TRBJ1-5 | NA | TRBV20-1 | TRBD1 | TGCAGTGCGAGCCGGCCAGGGGGCTCGGGCAATCAGCCCCAGCATTTT | CSASRPGGSGNQPQHF
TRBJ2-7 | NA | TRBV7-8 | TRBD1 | TGTGCCAGCAGCTCACGACAGGGGCTAACGGACGAGCAGTACTTC | CASSSRQGLTDEQYF
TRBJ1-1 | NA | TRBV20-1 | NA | TGCAGTGCTAGTGCGGACTGGAACACTGAAGCTTTCTTT | CSASADWNTEAFF
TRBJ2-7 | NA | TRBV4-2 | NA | TGTGCCAGCAGCCAAGAAGATCAGGGAACCTACGAGCAGTACTTC | CASSQEDQGTYEQYF
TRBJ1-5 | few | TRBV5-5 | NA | TGTGCCAGCAGCTCGTTAGTCCAGGGAGATCAGCCCCAGCATTTT | CASSSLVQGDQPQHF
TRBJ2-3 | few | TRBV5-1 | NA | TGCGCCAGCAGTAGAGACACCGTCACAGATACGCAGTATTTT | CASSRDTVTDTQYF
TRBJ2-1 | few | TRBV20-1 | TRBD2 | TGCAGCAGAAAGGGACTAGCGGGAACTCTCAATGAGCAGTTCTTC | CSRKGLAGTLNEQFF
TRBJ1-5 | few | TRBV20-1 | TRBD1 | TGCAGTGCTAGAGCGGACAGGGGGTCTCAGCCCCAGCATTTT | CSARADRGSQPQHF
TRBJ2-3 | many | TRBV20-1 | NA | TGCAGTGCTAGAGATCAGCCCTTCACAGATACGCAGTATTTT | CSARDQPFTDTQYF